This TCR beta chain came from a study of cytomegalovirus exposure and HLA in healthy donors. In regard to this clone: The antigen remains unidentified.

Measured with immunoSEQ multiplex PCR; TCRdb has only the in-frame clones, and not every one. The sample shows around 60,000 clones, 90% to 95% of them seen only once. Broader study findings: In a later analysis, first-cohort TCR clusters were found to tend to co-occur in the approximately 120 validation repertoires.

Sample: PBMCs. This sequence originates from a woman aged 18 to 35 in good health and CMV-seronegative.

CDR3 nucleotide sequence: TGCGCCAGCAGCTTGGAAGCACCCAACTACTCTGGAAACACCATATATTTT. It translates to CASSLEAPNYSGNTIYF. The chain combines TRBV5-1 with TRBJ1-3; D call uncertain. The ends were cut back, 0 bases at V and 0 bases at J, with 13 bases in the middle. This CDR3 has 17 amino acids. Germline assignment: CDR1 SGHRS and CDR2 YFSETQ.